The clone carrying this T cell receptor beta chain was found a few times. The antigen remains unidentified. This specimen belongs to a study of CD8+ T cells in alopecia areata. Study observations and caveats: Relative to normal scalp, lesional scalp, especially alopecia totalis/universalis, showed higher clonality. Alphabeta T cells residing in normal skin are also sequenced in scalp samples.

The germline CDR1 and CDR2 sequences are SGHRS and YFSETQ. The CDR3 is 12 amino acids. The ends lost 5 bases at V and 9 bases at J; junction bases unmatched: 3. Sequencing relied on a cDNA template that was reverse transcribed from extracted RNA. This table comes from immunoSEQ multiplex PCR, and its TCRdb copy is limited to in-frame clones, with some not included. This table holds some 20,000 clones, roughly two thirds found once. CD25+CD127- cells were obtained by sorting CD4+ cells, for four or five patients. Alopecia areata patients gave lesional scalp punch biopsies and peripheral blood samples. Using a FACSAria, the CD4+ and CD8+ T cells were sorted from the PBMCs.

This receptor was taken from a human donor with alopecia areata. The V call is TRBV5-1, the J call TRBJ1-1; 11 bases line up with TRBD1. Sequenced sample: CD4+ Tregs sorted from blood. The CDR3 protein is CASSWDRGKAFF. The CDR3 DNA reads as TGCGCCAGCAGTTGGGACAGGGGGAAAGCTTTCTTT.